This TCR beta chain came from a study of neurological immune-mediated disorders. Study-level results: In HTLV-1-associated myelopathy, TCR clonal expansion was greatest, and in multiple sclerosis it was least, below healthy controls.

CDR3 length: 17 residues. V lost 4 bases and J lost 4, with 19 bases in between. Germline V gives CDR1 MGHRA, CDR2 YSYEKL. This clonotype was seen many times. Its target is not known. The authors produced cDNA by 5'RACE using 10-nucleotide random UMIs. Every sequencing run generated over 190 million TCR-beta sequences from 15-18 subjects. TCRdb re-analysed the 5' RACE reads in MiXCR, keeping a single row per CDR3 protein. This table holds about 48,000 distinct CDR3 sequences, about 9.4% found once. The chain couples TRBV4-1 to TRBJ1-4; TRBD1 might be the D (5 bases). This receptor was identified in a woman aged 35 to 49 with HTLV-1-associated myelopathy (HAM/TSP). Sequencing used PBMCs. The DNA of the CDR3 is TGCGCCAGCAGCCCGCGTGGAGGGGCCAGACGTAATGAAAAACTGTTTTTT. Encoded protein: CASSPRGGARRNEKLFF.